The clone carrying this T cell receptor beta chain was seen a few times. The antigen is unknown. These data are taken from a study of cytomegalovirus exposure and HLA in healthy donors. Study-wide findings and caveats: A few V segments could not be told apart, such as TRBV6-2 and TRBV6-3, and were left out. Most TCR sequences proved rare, with some public TCRs found in many donors. Within an earlier analysis, most TCR beta V segments proved productive either about 87% or about 30% of the time.

This PCR relied on a set of 60 Vbeta primers and 13 Jbeta primers. Clones were sequenced by immunoSEQ multiplex PCR, and TCRdb holds only the in-frame ones, with some missing. In the table there are over 100,000 clones, around 77% of which are singletons. V was pared by 3 bases and J by 2 bases, with 4 bases of the junction left unmatched. The germline V gene encodes CDR1 SGHTA and CDR2 FQGTGA. The CDR3 extends over 15 amino acids. Sequenced material: PBMCs. The V call is TRBV7-3, the J call TRBJ1-1; 9 nucleotides match TRBD1. The TCR originated in a man between 40 and 49 years old in good health and CMV-seropositive. The CDR3 sequence: CASSLAGQGNTEAFF. As DNA, the CDR3 is TGTGCCAGCAGCTTGGCGGGACAGGGAAACACTGAAGCTTTCTTT.